Listed below are T cell receptor beta chains from one sample, sequenced in a study of T cells expressing NK-cell markers. TCRdb reprocessed the 5' RACE reads and reports one entry per CDR3 protein, with no DNA. The sample data list about 160,000 distinct CDR3 sequences. Sequencing input: blood T cells: a sorted CD56 or NKG2C T cell subset, CD4+ or CD8+ T cells, or bulk PBMC T cells (not recorded which). These receptors all come from a man aged 18 to 69 in good health. The CDR3 runs from the conserved cysteine through the conserved F or W.

V	J	CDR3
TRBV6-5	TRBJ1-1	CASSYSSMNTEAFF
TRBV25-1	TRBJ2-5	CAVLGGHGSQYF
TRBV6-5	TRBJ1-1	CASSYPIGGGVTEAFF
TRBV2	TRBJ2-5	CASSPTGLAGDQETQYF
TRBV28	TRBJ2-5	CASSLLFRDQETQYF
TRBV6-1	TRBJ1-1	CASSKRSEAFF
TRBV28	TRBJ1-4	CASSPPWPGALNEKLFF
TRBV19	TRBJ1-2	CATTTGNYGYTF
TRBV20-1	TRBJ1-1	CSARVLDTHTEAFF
TRBV3-1	TRBJ2-5	CASSPAWGAQETQYF
TRBV6-2/TRBV6-3	TRBJ1-2	CASSTRLTGTYGYTF
TRBV7-6	TRBJ1-2	CASSFGGFDGYTF
TRBV6-1	TRBJ2-2	CASKTVEETGELFF
TRBV9	TRBJ2-7	CASSVQRQKYEQYF
TRBV23-1	TRBJ2-5	CASSQSHDRGQETQYF
TRBV9	TRBJ2-1	CASSVGHRENYNEQFF
TRBV12-3/TRBV12-4	TRBJ1-5	CARKTGEWFQPQHF
TRBV12-3/TRBV12-4	TRBJ2-3	CASSDTGTGVVDTQYF
TRBV15	TRBJ2-3	CATSRDRQPTSTDTQYF
TRBV12-3/TRBV12-4	TRBJ2-1	CASSVAGGFVNEQFF
TRBV9	TRBJ2-7	CASAPGPRTYEQYF